This T cell receptor beta chain was obtained from a study of blood T cell repertoires in COVID-19. Study-wide background: COVID-19 samples collected from the United States, Italy and Spain covered acute and convalescent phases. PBMCs, B-cell-depleted T cells, or T cells were the source of the cDNA or gDNA that made up the material.

Authors' processing steps: Nucleated cell counts were estimated from reference gene primer amplification. Clones were read by immunoSEQ multiplex PCR, and TCRdb kept only the in-frame ones, dropping some. The V and J calls and clone size were taken over from that table, and D and trimming were inferred from the DNA. The profile covers roughly 300,000 clones, with 70% to 90% appearing a single time and about 8% taken by the ten largest. This sequence originates from a woman aged 50 to 60 who had recovered from COVID-19. The sequenced material came from peripheral blood.

Written as DNA, the CDR3 is TGTGCCACCAGCTGGGGCCCGGAAGGCTATGGCTACACCTTC. Its protein product is CATSWGPEGYGYTF. This chain joins TRBV24-1 and TRBJ1-2, with D tentatively TRBD1 (5 bases). The germline V gene encodes CDR1 KGHDR and CDR2 SFDVKD. Trimming took 7 bases from V and 4 from J, leaving 15 bases between them. The length of the CDR3 is 14 residues.